These 21 T cell receptor beta chains came from one sample sequenced in a study of regulatory T cells in long-lasting Graves disease. As to time point: persistent/refractory GD, antithyroid drugs over 5 years with positive TRAb. RNA extracted from PBMCs served as the sequencing template. Libraries of TCR beta came from iRepertoire HTBI primers plus Arm-PCR of CDR3 regions. TCRdb itself ran the multiplex PCR reads through MiXCR, one entry per CDR3 protein. The table records about 310,000 distinct CDR3 sequences, approximately 20% of them present only once. The sequences come from peripheral blood mononuclear cells (PBMCs), collected when the disease was refractory, from a patient treated with antithyroid drugs. The receptors stem from a female donor with Graves disease.

CDR3 DNA: TGTGCCAGCAGCTGGACCAAAACAGGGCAGTTCTACGAGCAGTACTTC. Protein: CASSWTKTGQFYEQYF. The rearrangement joins TRBV7-2 to TRBJ2-7; a weak D match, TRBD1 (6 bases). V was trimmed by 4 bases and J by 3 bases, leaving 19 bases between them. The germline gives CDR1 SGHTA, CDR2 FQGNSA. This CDR3 has 16 residues.

The rearrangement links TRBV19 to TRBJ2-2; D gene ambiguous. Germline CDR1 reads LNHDA; CDR2 reads SQIVND (reference sequence). The CDR3 runs to 15 residues. Trimming cost V 1 base and J 1 base, with 7 bases left between them. The CDR3 spells CASSIGFGNTGELFF. The CDR3 DNA follows: TGTGCCAGTAGTATAGGGTTCGGGAACACCGGGGAGCTGTTTTTT.

The chain recombines TRBV9 with TRBJ1-5; D unclear. Trimming removed 0 bases at V and 1 base at J, with 8 bases between. CDR1 is SGDLS, CDR2 YYNGEE, per germline. CDR3 length: 15 residues. This CDR3 reads CASSVGVDSNQPQHF. The CDR3 nucleotides read TGTGCCAGCAGCGTAGGGGTCGACAGCAATCAGCCCCAGCATTTT.

As for this clonotype: This likely reflects a read error, since a far larger clone is one base away. Here the CDR3 omits its conserved ending phenylalanine or tryptophan, so a read error is the likely source. The chain recombines TRBV7-2 with TRBJ2-7, with D unresolved. Germline V gene data show CDR1 as SGHTA and CDR2 as FQGNSA. The CDR3 totals 13 residues. The V end was cut by 5 bases, the J end by 5 bases, with 13 bases between. This CDR3 is CASSENPGHEQYL. The CDR3 DNA reads as TGTGCCAGCAGCGAAAACCCGGGCCACGAGCAGTACCTC.

The chain recombines TRBV29-1 with TRBJ2-1; weak D call: TRBD2 (5 bases). Trimming cost V 1 base and J 7 bases, with 14 bases left between them. Germline CDR1 reads SQVTM; CDR2 reads ANQGSEA. This CDR3 is built from 14 residues. In DNA, the CDR3 is TGCAGCGTTGAAGCAGGACTTCTCTGGAATGAGCAGTTCTTC. Amino acid sequence: CSVEAGLLWNEQFF.

This clonotype has just a few counts. The gene calls are TRBV6-1 and TRBJ2-7; possibly TRBD1 or TRBD2 for D (5 bases each). The CDR3 covers 14 residues. Per germline, CDR1 MNHNS and CDR2 SASEGT. Trimming pared 6 bases from V and 3 bases from J, leaving 15 bases between. DNA for the CDR3: TGTGCCAGCAGAGGCCGGGACGGGGACTACGAGCAGTACTTC. Translated: CASRGRDGDYEQYF.

This chain links TRBV19 with TRBJ2-5; possibly TRBD1 or TRBD2 for D (5 bases each). Germline loops: CDR1 LNHDA, CDR2 SQIVND (reference sequence). CDR3 length equals 15 residues. Trimming stripped 3 bases from V and 5 bases from J, with 16 bases between. The CDR3 protein is CASSMGWTGRETQYF. The CDR3 DNA reads as TGTGCCAGTAGTATGGGATGGACGGGACGGGAGACCCAGTACTTC.

CDR3 DNA sequence: TGTGCCACCAGTGACAATCAGGGGACCAATCAGCCCCAGCATTTT. Amino acids: CATSDNQGTNQPQHF. The chain is built from TRBV24-1 and TRBJ1-5, with a possible D match to TRBD1 (6 bases). V was pared by 4 bases and J by 3 bases, with 12 bases between. Germline loops: CDR1 KGHDR, CDR2 SFDVKD. CDR3 length: 15 residues.

Ten or more counts support this clonotype. V gene TRBV2 combines with J gene TRBJ1-2; possible D gene TRBD1, 5 bases. The V end lost 3 bases, the J end lost 7 bases, and 15 bases lay between the germline ends. Germline CDR1 reads SNHLY; CDR2 reads FYNNEI. The length of the CDR3 is 14 residues. CDR3 region: CASSDGDGRRGYTF. The CDR3 bases are TGTGCCAGCAGTGATGGGGACGGACGGCGTGGCTACACCTTC. Full variable domain (remainder filled in from reference TRBV2 and TRBJ1-2): EPEVTQTPSHQVTQMGQEVILRCVPISNHLYFYWYRQILGQKVEFLVSFYNNEISEKSEIFDDQFSVERPDGSNFTLKIRSTKLEDSAMYFCASSDGDGRRGYTFGSGTRLTVV.

This clonotype was picked up a small number of times. This sequence joins TRBV6-2 or TRBV6-3 and TRBJ2-4; perhaps TRBD1 as D (5 bases). CDR3 length: 14 residues. The germline V gene has CDR1 MNHEY and CDR2 SVGEGT. V gave up 7 bases and J gave up 0 bases, with 10 bases separating them. Here the CDR3 DNA reads TGTGCCAGCATAGACAGATCAGCCAAAAACATTCAGTACTTC. It specifies CASIDRSAKNIQYF.

The chain recombines TRBV5-6 with TRBJ1-1; D call uncertain. Germline lookup yields CDR1 SGHDT and CDR2 YYEEEE. The V end was cut by 0 bases, the J end by 6 bases, with 12 bases between. The CDR3 runs 14 residues. CDR3 residues: CASSLGASNAEAFF. The CDR3 DNA is TGTGCCAGCAGCTTGGGGGCTTCAAACGCTGAAGCTTTCTTT.

The chain is built from TRBV12-3 or TRBV12-4 and TRBJ1-5; D remains unclear. The CDR3 loop spans 12 amino acids. V lost 5 bases and J 5 bases, leaving 7 bases between the germline ends. The CDR3 nucleotides are TGTGCCAGCAGTGCCCGGGATCAGCCCCAGCATTTT. Its translation: CASSARDQPQHF.

This chain links TRBV7-9 with TRBJ2-2, with 7 bases fitting TRBD2. V gave up 2 bases and J gave up 5 bases; unmatched junction bases: 2. Germline lookup yields CDR1 SEHNR and CDR2 FQNEAQ (reference sequence). CDR3 length: 14 amino acids. The CDR3: CASSLMRETGELFF. CDR3 coding DNA: TGTGCCAGCAGCTTAATGCGGGAGACCGGGGAGCTGTTTTTT.

This clonotype showed up just a few times. V gene TRBV27 combines with J gene TRBJ2-1; 7 positions agree with TRBD2. CDR3 length: 13 residues. The J segment lost 8 bases and the V segment lost 5 bases, leaving 6 bases of the junction unmatched. Germline CDR1 and CDR2: MNHEY and SMNVEV (reference sequence). The CDR3 loop is CASSPLAGDEQFF. The CDR3 region has the DNA TGTGCCAGCAGTCCGCTGGCGGGGGATGAGCAGTTCTTC.

In its sample, this clonotype was seen a few times. J is TRBJ2-7 and V is TRBV30; a possible D gene is TRBD1 (6 bases). The CDR3 runs to 12 residues. V was clipped by 5 bases and J by 4 bases, with 12 bases between them. Germline V gene lookup returns CDR1 GTSNPN and CDR2 SVGIG (reference sequence). CDR3 DNA: TGTGCCTGGCACGTAGGGGGATACGAGCAGTACTTC. It translates to CAWHVGGYEQYF.

Ten or more counts support this clonotype. The chain links TRBV6-2 or TRBV6-3 to TRBJ2-7, with D perhaps TRBD1 (5 bases). CDR3 length: 14 amino acids. In germline, CDR1 is MNHEY, CDR2 SVGEGT. V lost 0 bases to trimming and J lost 5 bases, with 11 bases between them. The CDR3 sequence is CASSYSGRAHEQYF. CDR3 sequence (DNA): TGTGCCAGCAGTTACTCGGGCAGGGCCCACGAGCAGTACTTC.

At least ten counts were recorded for this clonotype. V usage is TRBV2 and J usage is TRBJ2-7; D unresolved. The CDR3 has 12 amino acids. Germline loops: CDR1 SNHLY, CDR2 FYNNEI. V was pared by 6 bases and J by 2 bases, with 8 bases between. CDR3 protein: CASSAQAYEQYF. DNA for the CDR3: TGTGCCAGCAGCGCTCAGGCCTACGAGCAGTACTTC.

The V gene is TRBV7-8, the J gene TRBJ2-2; D is uncertain. CDR3 length equals 15 residues. Germline loops: CDR1 SGHVS, CDR2 FQNEAQ. Between the trimmed V and J ends, which lost 5 bases and 3 bases, there was a span of 13 bases. Here the CDR3 DNA reads TGTGCCAGCAGCCCCGTCAGGATGGACACCGGGGAGCTGTTTTTT. As protein: CASSPVRMDTGELFF.

This clonotype was seen repeatedly, ten times or more. The rearrangement links TRBV27 to TRBJ1-5; unclear D gene. The germline V and J ends were trimmed by 6 bases and 0 bases, with 9 bases remaining between them. CDR1 MNHEY and CDR2 SMNVEV come from the germline V gene (reference sequence). The CDR3 has 14 amino acids. DNA of the CDR3: TGTGCCAGCAGCGATTCTTTTAGCAATCAGCCCCAGCATTTT. The encoded protein is CASSDSFSNQPQHF.

This clonotype was seen a few times. This chain joins TRBV27 and TRBJ1-1, with unresolved D. CDR1 is MNHEY, CDR2 SMNVEV, per germline (reference sequence). This CDR3 contains 12 residues. V was cut by 5 bases and J by 5 bases, with 9 bases left in between. CDR3 sequence reads: CASSQGPTEAFF. Here the CDR3 DNA reads TGTGCCAGCAGTCAAGGACCAACTGAAGCTTTCTTT.

This chain links TRBV29-1 with TRBJ2-2; D is undetermined. The CDR3 loop spans 14 amino acids. Trimming shortened V by 1 base and J by 2 bases, and 8 bases separated the two germline ends. Germline V gene sequence: CDR1 SQVTM, CDR2 ANQGSEA. The CDR3 DNA reads TGCAGCGTTGAAGTCGATCTCAACACCGGGGAGCTGTTTTTT. Its protein is CSVEVDLNTGELFF.